These 6 T cell receptor beta chains share one sample of origin, sequenced in a study of blood T cell repertoires in COVID-19. Libraries were prepared by immunoSEQ multiplex PCR; TCRdb keeps only in-frame clonotypes and omits some of them. The sample holds fewer than 300,000 clones, 80% to 95% seen once. Sequenced material: peripheral blood. The source of these receptors is a woman aged 30 to 39 with COVID-19, enrolled during active disease.

The V gene is TRBV9, the J gene TRBJ1-1, with D tentatively TRBD1 (6 bases). In germline, CDR1 is SGDLS, CDR2 YYNGEE. The V end lost 4 bases, the J end lost 0 bases, and 13 bases lay between the germline ends. The CDR3 totals 15 residues. In nucleotides, the CDR3 is TGTGCCAGCAGCCCCCCAACAGGGATGAACACTGAAGCTTTCTTT. Translated: CASSPPTGMNTEAFF.

The chain recombines TRBV19 with TRBJ1-5, with a weak D call TRBD1 (5 bases). The ends were cut back, 3 bases at V and 4 bases at J, with 13 bases in the middle. CDR3 length equals 15 residues. Germline assignment: CDR1 LNHDA and CDR2 SQIVND (reference sequence). The CDR3 sequence is CASSMFFRANQPQHF. The CDR3 DNA follows: TGTGCCAGTAGTATGTTTTTCAGGGCAAATCAGCCCCAGCATTTT.

The chain has TRBV7-6 and TRBJ1-2; TRBD1 matches 8 bases. V was clipped by 6 bases and J by 8 bases; unmatched bases: 8. Germline V gene data show CDR1 as SGHVS and CDR2 as FNYEAQ. The CDR3 totals 13 residues. CDR3 sequence (DNA): TGTGCCAGCAGTCTTGGACAGGGCTTAGGCTACACCTTC. It translates to CASSLGQGLGYTF.

The CDR3 bases are TGTGCCACCAGAGGGGGAGCCCCCTCCTACAATGAGCAGTTCTTC. It yields the protein CATRGGAPSYNEQFF. The V call is TRBV5-4, the J call TRBJ2-1; tentative D call: TRBD1 (6 bases). V dropped 9 bases and J dropped 0 bases, with 16 bases sitting between them. The CDR3 runs 15 residues. Germline V gene lookup returns CDR1 SGHNT and CDR2 YYREEE (reference sequence).

The rearrangement uses TRBV29-1 and TRBJ1-2; tentative D call: TRBD1 (5 bases). CDR1 SQVTM and CDR2 ANQGSEA come from the germline V gene. The V end was cut by 2 bases, the J end by 5 bases, with 21 bases between. The CDR3 covers 16 residues. CDR3 bases: TGCAGCGTTGAATGGGGGGATTTCACCTCTTTATATGGCTACACCTTC. Translating gives CSVEWGDFTSLYGYTF. Together with reference TRBV29-1 and TRBJ1-2, the CDR3 gives the full variable domain: SAVISQKPSRDICQRGTSLTIQCQVDSQVTMMFWYRQQPGQSLTLIATANQGSEATYESGFVIDKFPISRPNLTFSTLTVSNMSPEDSSIYLCSVEWGDFTSLYGYTFGSGTRLTVV.

The chain employs TRBV7-9 and TRBJ2-7; TRBD2 agrees at 7 bases. The CDR3 consists of 14 residues. Germline V lookup: CDR1 SEHNR, CDR2 FQNEAQ (reference sequence). V was pared by 5 bases and J by 3 bases, with 7 bases of the junction left unmatched. The CDR3 loop reads CASSETGTNYEQYF. The CDR3 DNA reads TGTGCCAGCAGCGAAACCGGGACTAACTACGAGCAGTACTTC.